The 16 T cell receptor beta chains listed next were all sequenced from one sample in a study of shared clonotypes between healthy human individuals. The repertoire was sequenced with immunoSEQ multiplex PCR; TCRdb's copy has only in-frame clones and lacks some. The sample contains a few hundred thousand clones, around 78% of which appear only once. The source material was PBMCs. Receptors originate from a woman between 40 and 55 years old in good health. Some clones in this sample may be carry-over from other donors' samples.

This clone was seen ten or more times. At the DNA level, this CDR3 is encoded by other sequences in the same sample as well. This chain links TRBV18 with TRBJ2-6; no definite D call. The V gene lost 2 bases and the J gene lost 0 bases, with 5 bases spanning the gap. The CDR3 is made up of 15 amino acids. Germline V gene sequence: CDR1 KGHSH, CDR2 LQKENI. The DNA of the CDR3 is TGTGCCAGCTCACCAGCCGGCTCTGGGGCCAACGTCCTGACTTTC. Amino acid sequence: CASSPAGSGANVLTF. Full variable domain (outside the CDR3, taken from reference TRBV18 and TRBJ2-6): NAGVMQNPRHLVRRRGQEARLRCSPMKGHSHVYWYRQLPEEGLKFMVYLQKENIIDESGMPKERFSAEFPKEGPSILRIQQVVRGDSAAYFCASSPAGSGANVLTFGAGSRLTVL.

This clone was recorded many times. The J gene is TRBJ2-1, the V gene TRBV10-3; D might be TRBD1 (6 bases). Germline V gives CDR1 ENHRY, CDR2 SYGVKD. With 5 bases removed from V and 7 bases from J, the gap between germline ends came to 18 bases. The CDR3 contains 15 residues. In nucleotides, the CDR3 is TGTGCCATCAGTTATTCGGACCCCGGGACAAATGAGCAGTTCTTC. Translation gives CAISYSDPGTNEQFF.

The chain carries TRBV7-9 and TRBJ1-2, with D tentatively TRBD1 (6 bases). CDR1 SEHNR and CDR2 FQNEAQ come from the germline V gene (reference sequence). Trimming shortened V by 3 bases and J by 9 bases, and 14 bases separated the two germline ends. The CDR3 extends over 13 amino acids. CDR3 sequence (DNA): TGTGCCAGCAGCTTTGGGGGGGCGCGTAGCTACACCTTC. This sequence encodes CASSFGGARSYTF.

The V gene is TRBV5-1, the J gene TRBJ2-7; the D gene is possibly TRBD1 (6 bases). V dropped 1 base and J dropped 6 bases, with 14 bases sitting between them. CDR1 and CDR2 from the germline V gene are SGHRS and YFSETQ. CDR3 size: 14 residues. The CDR3 DNA sequence: TGCGCCAGCAGCTTGCGGCAGGGGATCGGCGAGCAGTACTTC. It yields the protein CASSLRQGIGEQYF.

The gene calls are TRBV28 and TRBJ2-5; D unclear. The J call may be in error: the DNA end matches TRBJ2-7 better. This CDR3 is 11 amino acids long. The V gene's germline CDR1 is MDHEN and CDR2 SYDVKM. CDR3 region: CASGNQYEQYF. The CDR3, as DNA: TGTGCCAGCGGTAACCAGTACGAGCAGTACTTC.

The chain is built from TRBV6-5 and TRBJ2-1; 9 bases match TRBD1. Germline lookup yields CDR1 MNHEY and CDR2 SVGAGI. V trimming: 2 bases; J trimming: 6 bases; junction bases outside the gene matches: 5. The CDR3 length is 15 residues. CDR3 amino acids: CASSYGTGYGNEQFF. CDR3 sequence (DNA): TGTGCCAGCAGTTACGGGACAGGGTACGGCAATGAGCAGTTCTTC.

The chain employs TRBV4-1 and TRBJ1-1; no reliable D call. V was clipped by 5 bases and J by 2 bases, with 9 bases between them. This CDR3 comprises 13 residues. CDR1 MGHRA and CDR2 YSYEKL come from the germline V gene. The CDR3 DNA sequence: TGCGCCAGCAGCTCAAGGAGTAACACTGAAGCTTTCTTT. Protein product: CASSSRSNTEAFF.

V is TRBV19 and J is TRBJ2-7, with 8 bases fitting TRBD1. The CDR3 contains 13 residues. Unmatched junction bases numbered 12, after V lost 11 bases and J lost 6 bases. Germline V CDR1 and CDR2: LNHDA, SQIVND (reference sequence). The CDR3 DNA follows: TGTGCCGGGGCTTGGACAGGGAAGGGCGAGCAGTACTTC. It encodes CAGAWTGKGEQYF.

The V call is TRBV19, the J call TRBJ2-1; 8 bases fit TRBD1. The CDR3 extends over 15 amino acids. Germline-derived CDR1 and CDR2 are LNHDA and SQIVND (reference sequence). Trimming cost V 5 bases and J 4 bases; bases outside gene matches: 7. The CDR3 nucleotides are TGTGCCAGTAGTCTAAAACACAGGGGGTACAATGAGCAGTTCTTC. This gives the protein CASSLKHRGYNEQFF.

This clone showed up many times. J is TRBJ1-4 and V is TRBV7-7; possible D gene TRBD1, 5 bases. Per germline, CDR1 SSHAT and CDR2 FNYEAQ (reference sequence). This CDR3 comprises 13 residues. Trimming took 5 bases from V and 8 from J, leaving 12 bases between them. CDR3 residues: CASSAGVGEKLFF. DNA for the CDR3: TGTGCCAGCAGCGCGGGGGTTGGGGAAAAACTGTTTTTT.

The chain couples TRBV6-6 to TRBJ1-1; no firm D call. The V gene's germline CDR1 is MNHNY and CDR2 SVGAGI (reference sequence). V was clipped by 2 bases and J by 3 bases, with 16 bases between them. This CDR3 region has 16 residues. The CDR3 DNA reads TGTGCCAGCAGTTACCCCCTCGGTCAAAGGCACACTGAAGCTTTCTTT. It encodes CASSYPLGQRHTEAFF.

The CDR3 reads CASSPRGQGASDTQYF. The CDR3, as DNA: TGTGCCAGCTCACCACGGGGACAGGGGGCATCAGATACGCAGTATTTT. The chain links TRBV18 to TRBJ2-3; 12 nucleotides agree with TRBD1. Trimming cost V 1 base and J 4 bases; bases outside gene matches: 3. Germline V gene data show CDR1 as KGHSH and CDR2 as LQKENI. This CDR3 is built from 16 residues.

The chain employs TRBV4-2 and TRBJ2-7, with TRBD2 matching over 13 bases. Losses at the gene ends were 0 bases for V and 3 bases for J; bases not matched to a gene: 2. This CDR3 has 16 residues. Germline V gene sequence: CDR1 LGHNA, CDR2 YNFKEQ. The CDR3 loop is CASSQDWTSGSYEQYF. For the CDR3, the DNA is TGTGCCAGCAGCCAAGATTGGACTAGCGGGAGCTACGAGCAGTACTTC.

Details on this clone: A single base is all that separates this from a far larger clone, so a read error is likely. Other nucleotide sequences from this sample produce the same CDR3. The J gene is TRBJ1-1, the V gene TRBV15; D unresolved. The CDR3 totals 12 residues. The V gene's germline CDR1 is LNHNV and CDR2 YYDKDF (reference sequence). The CDR3 spells CATSKGYTEAFF. For the CDR3, the DNA is TGTGCCACTAGCAAGGGATACACTGAAGCTTTCTTT.

The chain recombines TRBV5-1 with TRBJ2-5; D not certain. Looked up from germline, CDR1 is SGHRS and CDR2 is YFSETQ. The V end was cut by 0 bases, the J end by 3 bases, with 12 bases between. The CDR3 is 15 amino acids. In DNA form, the CDR3 reads TGCGCCAGCAGCTTGGCCGCTGTACCAGAAGAGACCCAGTACTTC. It is translated as CASSLAAVPEETQYF.

The rearrangement uses TRBV6-5 and TRBJ2-7; perhaps D is TRBD1 or TRBD2 (5 bases each). The CDR3 runs to 10 residues. Germline V gene data show CDR1 as MNHEY and CDR2 as SVGAGI. V was cut by 7 bases and J by 6 bases, with 7 bases left in between. In DNA form, the CDR3 reads TGTGCCAGCAAGGGACGCGAGCAGTACTTC. It encodes CASKGREQYF.